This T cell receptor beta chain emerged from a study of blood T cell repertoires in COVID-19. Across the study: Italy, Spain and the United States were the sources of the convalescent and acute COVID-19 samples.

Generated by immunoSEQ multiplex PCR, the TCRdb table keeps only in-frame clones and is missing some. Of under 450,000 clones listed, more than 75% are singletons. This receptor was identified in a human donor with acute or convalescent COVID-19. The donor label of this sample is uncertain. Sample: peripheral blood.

The CDR3 here is CASSQVSSRVNYGYTF. The DNA for the CDR3 is TGTGCCAGCAGCCAAGTCAGTAGCAGGGTGAACTATGGCTACACCTTC. The chain joins TRBV3-1 (or the pseudogene TRBV3-2) to TRBJ1-2, with D possibly TRBD1 on 5 matching bases. V gave up 1 base and J gave up 2 bases, with 14 bases separating them. Looked up from germline, CDR1 is LGHDT and CDR2 is YNNKEL (reference sequence). The CDR3 loop spans 16 amino acids.